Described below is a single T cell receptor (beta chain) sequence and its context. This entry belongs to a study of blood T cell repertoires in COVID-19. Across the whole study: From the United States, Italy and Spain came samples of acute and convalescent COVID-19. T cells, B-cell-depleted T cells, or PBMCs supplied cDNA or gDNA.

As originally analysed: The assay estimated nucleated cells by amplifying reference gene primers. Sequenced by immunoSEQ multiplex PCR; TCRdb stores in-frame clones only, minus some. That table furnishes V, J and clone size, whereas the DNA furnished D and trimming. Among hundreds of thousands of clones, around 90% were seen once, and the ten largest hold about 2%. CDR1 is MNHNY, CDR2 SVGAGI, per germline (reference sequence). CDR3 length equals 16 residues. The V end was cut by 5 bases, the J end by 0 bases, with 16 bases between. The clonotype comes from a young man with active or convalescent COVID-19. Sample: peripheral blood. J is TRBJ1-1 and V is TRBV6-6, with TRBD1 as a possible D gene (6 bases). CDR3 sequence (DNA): TGTGCCAGCAGTAGGACAGTGGGACGGATGAACACTGAAGCTTTCTTT. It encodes CASSRTVGRMNTEAFF.